A single sample gave rise to the 15 T cell receptor beta chains below, sequenced in a study of T-cell memory formation after mild COVID-19. TCRdb re-called the 5' RACE reads through MiXCR, storing one row per CDR3 protein. The sample records 150,000 or so distinct CDR3 sequences, approximately 25% being singletons. The sequenced sample was PBMCs or a T cell subset sorted from them (not recorded which). The receptors were sampled from an adult woman who had mild COVID-19 (a few samples of this study predate the infection). Cell type and time point are not known.

The gene calls are TRBV2 and TRBJ2-5; tentatively, D is TRBD1 (6 bases). V lost 6 bases and J lost 3, with 17 bases in between. Germline V CDR1 and CDR2: SNHLY, FYNNEI. This CDR3 has 15 amino acids. As DNA, the CDR3 is TGTGCCAGCAGGCAGGGGACGTGGGGGAAAGAGACCCAGTACTTC. This encodes CASRQGTWGKETQYF.

This rearrangement joins TRBV11-2 to TRBJ2-2; tentatively, D is TRBD2 (6 bases). The CDR3 has 15 amino acids. CDR1 and CDR2 from the germline V gene are SGHAT and FQNNGV. V dropped 4 bases and J dropped 7 bases, with 16 bases sitting between them. The CDR3 region has the DNA TGTGCCAGCAGCTCAGACCGGGAGAGGATCGGGGAGCTGTTTTTT. Translating gives CASSSDRERIGELFF.

This chain connects TRBV12-3 or TRBV12-4 to TRBJ2-1; 7 bases fit TRBD1. The CDR3 is 15 amino acids. V lost 3 bases and J lost 7; bases outside the gene matches: 9. CDR3 nucleotide sequence: TGTGCCAGCAGTTTCGGCTCGGGGACAGCAAATGAGCAGTTCTTC. Translation: CASSFGSGTANEQFF.

This clonotype was detected a few times. The chain employs TRBV4-1 and TRBJ1-1; 7 nucleotides agree with TRBD1. V lost 1 base to trimming and J lost 0 bases; unmatched junction nucleotides: 5. The CDR3 sequence is 16 residues long. Per the germline V gene, CDR1 is MGHRA and CDR2 is YSYEKL. The CDR3 loop reads CASSQAPTGMNTEAFF. The CDR3 DNA reads as TGCGCCAGCAGCCAAGCCCCGACAGGGATGAACACTGAAGCTTTCTTT.

This clonotype occurred a few times. The J gene is TRBJ2-6, the V gene TRBV7-3; TRBD1 aligns across 8 bases. J gave up 0 bases and V 9 bases, and 19 bases lay outside the gene matches. CDR3 length: 20 residues. Germline V gene data show CDR1 as SGHTA and CDR2 as FQGTGA. CDR3 sequence (DNA): TGTGCCAGGGAAGAGGCAGGGGGCGCCGCGGGCCCCTCTGGGGCCAACGTCCTGACTTTC. As protein: CAREEAGGAAGPSGANVLTF.

The DNA for the CDR3 is TGTGCCAGCAGTTACCGCCGGGACAGGGGGCGAGAGACTGAAGCTTTCTTT. It codes for CASSYRRDRGRETEAFF. This chain links TRBV6-6 with TRBJ1-1; 12 positions agree with TRBD1. The J segment lost 5 bases and the V segment lost 2 bases, leaving 9 bases of the junction unmatched. The CDR3 sequence is 17 residues long. Germline assignment: CDR1 MNHNY and CDR2 SVGAGI (reference sequence).

The chain joins TRBV29-1 to TRBJ2-7; TRBD2 aligns across 13 bases. The ends lost 4 bases at V and 4 bases at J; junction bases unmatched: 7. This CDR3 is built from 15 residues. From germline, CDR1 is SQVTM and CDR2 ANQGSEA. The CDR3 is CSVAGTSGTFYEQYF. The CDR3 region has the DNA TGCAGCGTTGCCGGGACTAGCGGGACATTTTACGAGCAGTACTTC.

This clonotype turned up a few times. The rearrangement uses TRBV9 and TRBJ2-1, with 10 bases matching TRBD2. Germline CDR1 and CDR2: SGDLS and YYNGEE. The CDR3 covers 15 residues. With 0 bases clipped from V and 4 bases from J, the junction kept 1 base outside the gene matches. In DNA form, the CDR3 reads TGTGCCAGCAGCGTAGCTAGCGGGGGATACAATGAGCAGTTCTTC. It is translated as CASSVASGGYNEQFF.

The chain carries TRBV7-2 and TRBJ2-2; the D is unclear. This CDR3 is built from 16 residues. V was trimmed by 5 bases and J by 2 bases, leaving 15 bases between them. Germline V gives CDR1 SGHTA, CDR2 FQGNSA. CDR3: CASSPPARLNTGELFF. The CDR3 coding sequence is TGTGCCAGCAGCCCCCCCGCCAGGCTCAACACCGGGGAGCTGTTTTTT.

This clonotype was observed a few times. This sequence joins TRBV7-9 and TRBJ1-4; TRBD1 might be the D (6 bases). The CDR3 totals 16 residues. V was trimmed by 3 bases and J by 6 bases, leaving 17 bases between them. Looked up from germline, CDR1 is SEHNR and CDR2 is FQNEAQ (reference sequence). The CDR3 DNA sequence: TGTGCCAGCAGCTTCAACCCGGACAGTGGCCATGAAAAACTGTTTTTT. Its translation is CASSFNPDSGHEKLFF.

The CDR3 sequence: CASSLEQGSNQPQHF. CDR3 sequence (DNA): TGTGCCAGCAGCTTGGAACAGGGGAGCAATCAGCCCCAGCATTTT. V and J are TRBV5-5 and TRBJ1-5, with TRBD1 matching 7 bases. Germline V gives CDR1 SGHKS, CDR2 YYEKEE (reference sequence). V was clipped by 0 bases and J by 1 base; unmatched bases: 1. The CDR3 contains 15 residues.

The chain is built from TRBV7-9 and TRBJ2-7; D uncertain. The CDR3 loop spans 15 amino acids. V was shortened by 1 base and J by 1 base, with 11 bases between the two germline ends. From germline, CDR1 is SEHNR and CDR2 FQNEAQ (reference sequence). The CDR3 DNA is TGTGCCAGCAGCTTAGGTCCAGAAAAATCCTACGAGCAGTACTTC. Its translation is CASSLGPEKSYEQYF.

This clonotype was found a few times. V usage is TRBV7-8 and J usage is TRBJ2-2; tentatively, D is TRBD2 (5 bases). The CDR3 has 14 residues. Trimming pared 5 bases from V and 1 base from J, leaving 8 bases between. The germline CDR1 and CDR2 sequences are SGHVS and FQNEAQ. CDR3 coding DNA: TGTGCCAGCAGCCCGGAGGAGAACACCGGGGAGCTGTTTTTT. Protein product: CASSPEENTGELFF.

This chain connects TRBV12-3 or TRBV12-4 to TRBJ1-3, with no clear D. The CDR3 sequence is 12 residues long. The V end lost 7 bases, the J end lost 0 bases, and 4 bases lay between the germline ends. The CDR3 reads CASTPSGNTIYF. In nucleotides, the CDR3 is TGTGCCAGCACCCCCTCTGGAAACACCATATATTTT.

The chain recombines TRBV3-1 with TRBJ2-1, with 7 bases fitting TRBD2. The germline CDR1 and CDR2 sequences are LGHDT and YNNKEL (reference sequence). V was clipped by 0 bases and J by 4 bases; unmatched bases: 12. The CDR3 has 18 amino acids. The chain's CDR3 is CASSQETSLGVVYNEQFF. In nucleotides, the CDR3 is TGTGCCAGCAGCCAAGAGACTAGCTTGGGAGTTGTATACAATGAGCAGTTCTTC.